This T cell receptor (beta chain) is from a study of cytomegalovirus exposure and HLA in healthy donors. Study results and caveats: Investigators reported approximately 150 TCR beta chains as tied to cytomegalovirus.

Trimming at V came to 4 bases and at J to 5 bases, leaving 9 bases not matched to a gene. This CDR3 region has 16 residues. The table came from immunoSEQ multiplex PCR; TCRdb's copy has only in-frame clones and leaves some out. The top ten hold 5.5% to 6.5% of the sample, which has hundreds of thousands of clones, around four fifths seen once. This clone was seen more than once but under ten times. The target antigen is unknown. The clonotype originates from a woman between 18 and 29 years old in good health and CMV-seronegative. Material: PBMCs. The chain employs TRBV5-7 and TRBJ1-5; 10 positions match TRBD1. TRBV5-7 is noted as an ORF with a role that remains uncertain. The CDR3 region is CASSRRTGGMDQPQHF. The CDR3 nucleotides are TGTGCCAGCAGCCGTCGGACAGGGGGTATGGATCAGCCCCAGCATTTT.